Shown below are 10 T cell receptor beta chains from a single sample sequenced in a study of cytomegalovirus exposure and HLA in healthy donors (dated by TCRdb to 2017 to 2019). Library prep was done by the immunoSEQ multiplex PCR assay. For the multiplex PCR, a mixture combining 60 forward primers for TCR Vbeta segments and 13 reverse primers for TCR Jbeta segments was used. Here the immuneACCESS table is served through TCRdb, limited to in-frame sequences with V and J called. Missing clones are a known gap in these copies; in checked studies unresolved V genes cover under half, and the rest lacks a known reason. This sample has about 190,000 clones in its table, and roughly 77% of those were observed once. The ten largest clones add up to about 4.6% of the sample. The sample taken for sequencing was PBMCs. The receptors were sampled from a man younger than 40 in good health and CMV-seropositive.

The chain is built from TRBV4-3 and TRBJ2-2; TRBD2 aligns across 7 bases. The CDR3 is made up of 17 amino acids. The germline CDR1 and CDR2 sequences are LGHNA and YSLEER. V lost 0 bases, J lost 4 bases, and 8 bases stayed unmatched. The DNA of the CDR3 is TGCGCCAGCAGCCAAGATCCCCGGGGAGGGCGCACCGGGGAGCTGTTTTTT. Its protein is CASSQDPRGGRTGELFF.

The V and J genes are TRBV30 and TRBJ1-4; D possibly corresponds to TRBD1 (5 bases). In germline, CDR1 is GTSNPN, CDR2 SVGIG (reference sequence). CDR3 length: 16 residues. Trimming removed 1 base from V and 6 bases from J, with 18 bases in between. CDR3 region: CAWSATWSRVDEKLFF. CDR3 DNA sequence: TGTGCCTGGAGTGCAACCTGGAGCAGGGTGGATGAAAAACTGTTTTTT.

V and J are TRBV5-6 and TRBJ2-2; perhaps TRBD1 as D (6 bases). The germline gives CDR1 SGHDT, CDR2 YYEEEE. Trimming cost V 0 bases and J 5 bases, with 14 bases left between them. The CDR3 runs 16 residues. The CDR3: CASSLVLGARTGELFF. CDR3 bases: TGTGCCAGCAGCTTGGTGCTGGGGGCCCGGACCGGGGAGCTGTTTTTT.

This chain connects TRBV6-5 to TRBJ1-3; the D is unclear. The V end lost 2 bases, the J end lost 0 bases, and 5 bases lay between the germline ends. CDR3 size: 14 residues. Looked up from germline, CDR1 is MNHEY and CDR2 is SVGAGI. The CDR3 reads CASSYQASGNTIYF. CDR3 in DNA: TGTGCCAGCAGTTACCAGGCCTCTGGAAACACCATATATTTT.

In DNA, the CDR3 is TGTGCCAGCAGCGCCCGCGAGAGGAACACTGAAGCTTTCTTT. The encoded protein is CASSARERNTEAFF. The chain has TRBV7-9 and TRBJ1-1; D is unclear. CDR3 length: 14 residues. In germline, CDR1 is SEHNR, CDR2 FQNEAQ (reference sequence). Trimming left V 5 bases short and J 1 base short, with 11 bases between. The full variable domain, in which reference TRBV7-9 and TRBJ1-1 provide the parts outside the CDR3, is DTGVSQNPRHKITKRGQNVTFRCDPISEHNRLYWYRQTLGQGPEFLTYFQNEAQLEKSRLLSDRFSAERPKGSFSTLEIQRTEQGDSAMYLCASSARERNTEAFFGQGTRLTVV.

The chain carries TRBV7-3 and TRBJ2-1, with 9 bases fitting TRBD1. CDR3 length: 14 amino acids. From germline, CDR1 is SGHTA and CDR2 FQGTGA. V shed 6 bases, J shed 9 bases, and the junction held 9 bases outside the gene matches. The CDR3 protein is CASRMTGGDGEQFF. The CDR3 bases are TGTGCCAGCAGGATGACAGGGGGTGATGGTGAGCAGTTCTTC.

The chain carries TRBV5-4 and TRBJ2-7; tentative D call: TRBD1 (6 bases). The germline gives CDR1 SGHNT, CDR2 YYREEE (reference sequence). The CDR3 is 13 amino acids. V was clipped by 2 bases and J by 2 bases, with 8 bases between them. The CDR3 coding sequence is TGTGCCAGCAGCTTACAGGGCACCTACGAGCAGTACTTC. It is translated as CASSLQGTYEQYF.

V and J are TRBV7-2 and TRBJ2-1, with a possible D match to TRBD1 (5 bases). Trimming removed 0 bases from V and 6 bases from J, with 12 bases in between. Germline V CDR1 and CDR2: SGHTA, FQGNSA. The CDR3 spans 15 residues. CDR3 coding DNA: TGTGCCAGCAGCTTAGCTCCAGGGCGAGTCAATGAGCAGTTCTTC. Translated, it gives CASSLAPGRVNEQFF.

The rearrangement uses TRBV5-7 and TRBJ2-7; TRBD1 matches 7 bases. TRBV5-7 is flagged as an ORF with uncertain function. The CDR3 runs 14 residues. With 2 bases clipped from V and 2 bases from J, the junction kept 4 bases outside the gene matches. CDR3: CASSLGTATYEQYF. DNA for the CDR3: TGTGCCAGCAGCTTAGGGACAGCCACCTACGAGCAGTACTTC.

A few counts support this clone. The chain joins TRBV10-3 to TRBJ1-2; the match to TRBD1 covers 12 bases. The CDR3 extends over 13 amino acids. The germline V gene encodes CDR1 ENHRY and CDR2 SYGVKD. V dropped 6 bases and J dropped 8; count of bases not matched to a gene: 4. In DNA form, the CDR3 reads TGTGCCATCAGCGGGACAGGGGGCGACGGCTACACCTTC. Translation gives CAISGTGGDGYTF.